Each of the 20 T cell receptor beta chains below was sequenced from the same sample in a study of blood T cell repertoires in COVID-19. Libraries were prepared by immunoSEQ multiplex PCR; TCRdb keeps only in-frame clonotypes and omits some of them. In the table there are around 130,000 clones, about three quarters of which are singletons. Sequencing was done on a sample of peripheral blood. These receptors were obtained from a man aged 50-59 years with acute or convalescent COVID-19.

The rearrangement joins TRBV7-2 to TRBJ1-3, with 8 bases identical to TRBD1. CDR1 SGHTA and CDR2 FQGNSA come from the germline V gene. The CDR3 is 19 residues long. The junction had 11 bases not matched to a gene; V was cut back by 1 base and J by 0 bases. The CDR3 DNA follows: TGTGCCAGCAGCTTAGGACAGGGGTTTTTGGGAGTCTCTGGAAACACCATATATTTT. This codes for CASSLGQGFLGVSGNTIYF.

The chain carries TRBV28 and TRBJ1-2; D may be TRBD1 (6 bases). V dropped 10 bases and J dropped 1 base, with 25 bases sitting between them. The CDR3 runs to 17 residues. Germline V gene data show CDR1 as MDHEN and CDR2 as SYDVKM. The CDR3 sequence: CATKGGQGWWGNYGYTF. The CDR3 nucleotides read TGTGCCACCAAGGGGGGGCAGGGGTGGTGGGGTAACTATGGCTACACCTTC.

The V and J genes are TRBV7-2 and TRBJ1-5, with 12 positions matching TRBD1. V lost 4 bases and J lost 6; bases outside the gene matches: 7. Germline V CDR1 and CDR2: SGHTA, FQGNSA. This CDR3 region has 16 residues. The CDR3 sequence is CASSSKGTGGGQPQHF. The CDR3 region has the DNA TGTGCCAGCAGCTCAAAGGGGACAGGGGGCGGTCAGCCCCAGCATTTT.

This chain joins TRBV5-1 and TRBJ2-2, with 11 bases identical to TRBD2. This CDR3 region has 14 residues. V shed 6 bases, J shed 9 bases, and the junction held 7 bases outside the gene matches. Looked up from germline, CDR1 is SGHRS and CDR2 is YFSETQ. Here the CDR3 reads CASTETSGDRELFF. The DNA of the CDR3 is TGCGCCAGCACTGAGACTAGCGGGGACCGGGAGCTGTTTTTT.

This clone was recorded only once. The V call is TRBV2, the J call TRBJ2-7; 11 bases line up with TRBD1. This CDR3 has 13 residues. Looked up from germline, CDR1 is SNHLY and CDR2 is FYNNEI. The V gene end was trimmed by 10 bases and the J gene end by 3 bases; junction bases not matched to a gene: 5. CDR3 in DNA: TGTGCCACCTCGGGGACAGGGGGCTACGAGCAGTACTTC. It yields the protein CATSGTGGYEQYF.

The rearrangement joins TRBV9 to TRBJ2-3; 8 bases map to TRBD2. The CDR3 loop spans 15 amino acids. Germline loops: CDR1 SGDLS, CDR2 YYNGEE. Trimming took 6 bases from V and 6 from J; bases not matched to a gene: 12. The CDR3, as DNA: TGTGCCAGCACCGACTCGGGGGGGCAGGACGATACGCAGTATTTT. Translating it yields CASTDSGGQDDTQYF.

CDR3 protein: CASRPSYRDKSYEQYF. Here the CDR3 DNA reads TGTGCCAGCAGACCATCCTACCGGGACAAGTCCTACGAGCAGTACTTC. The V gene is TRBV11-2, the J gene TRBJ2-7; D possibly corresponds to TRBD1 (6 bases). This CDR3 is 16 amino acids long. V shed 6 bases and J shed 1 base, with 19 bases lying between them. Germline assignment: CDR1 SGHAT and CDR2 FQNNGV.

The chain is built from TRBV7-8 and TRBJ2-4, with a tentative D call TRBD2 (8 bases). This CDR3 spans 19 amino acids. Germline assignment: CDR1 SGHVS and CDR2 FQNEAQ. Trimming cost V 1 base and J 1 base, with 20 bases left between them. The CDR3 nucleotides are TGTGCCAGCAGCTTAGGAGGGCAGGGGGGACTAGGGGCCAAAAACATTCAGTACTTC. The encoded protein is CASSLGGQGGLGAKNIQYF. The whole variable domain, remainder taken from reference TRBV7-8 and TRBJ2-4, is GAGVSQSPRYKVAKRGQDVALRCDPISGHVSLFWYQQALGQGPEFLTYFQNEAQLDKSGLPSDRFFAERPEGSVSTLKIQRTQQEDSAVYLCASSLGGQGGLGAKNIQYFGAGTRLSVL.

The genes are TRBV3-1 (or the pseudogene TRBV3-2) and TRBJ1-2; unclear D gene. Germline V lookup: CDR1 LGHDT, CDR2 YNNKEL (reference sequence). The CDR3 is 14 amino acids. V was shortened by 0 bases and J by 4 bases, with 9 bases between the two germline ends. CDR3: CASSQDGQSYGYTF. CDR3 sequence (DNA): TGTGCCAGCAGCCAAGATGGGCAGAGCTATGGCTACACCTTC.

J is TRBJ2-5 and V is TRBV11-2; TRBD1 might be the D (5 bases). In germline, CDR1 is SGHAT, CDR2 FQNNGV. V was cut by 5 bases and J by 2 bases, with 15 bases left in between. The CDR3 length is 15 residues. CDR3 DNA: TGTGCCAGCAGCCGACAGAGTCTATTACAAGAGACCCAGTACTTC. It codes for CASSRQSLLQETQYF.

The J gene is TRBJ1-6, the V gene TRBV24-1, with a possible D match to TRBD1 (6 bases). The V end lost 10 bases, the J end lost 6 bases, and 15 bases lay between the germline ends. CDR3 size: 14 residues. CDR1 and CDR2 from the germline V gene are KGHDR and SFDVKD. The CDR3 DNA reads TGTGCCACGTCCGAGGGACAAATTAATTCACCCCTCCACTTT. Translating gives CATSEGQINSPLHF.

J is TRBJ2-3 and V is TRBV11-3, with TRBD1 matching 7 bases. The CDR3 has 15 residues. Germline lookup yields CDR1 SGHNT and CDR2 YENEEA. J lost 2 bases, V lost 5 bases, and 7 bases had no gene match. CDR3 nucleotide sequence: TGTGCCAGCAGCGAGGGCAGGGGGTTCACAGATACGCAGTATTTT. Amino acid sequence: CASSEGRGFTDTQYF.

The V call is TRBV4-2, the J call TRBJ1-1; D uncertain. The V and J ends lost 2 bases and 1 base respectively, with 8 bases between them. The CDR3 has 14 amino acids. Germline CDR1 reads LGHNA; CDR2 reads YNFKEQ. The CDR3 reads CASSQKAENTEAFF. The CDR3 nucleotides are TGTGCCAGCAGCCAAAAGGCGGAGAACACTGAAGCTTTCTTT.

The J gene is TRBJ2-1, the V gene TRBV29-1; 9 bases map to TRBD2. The J segment lost 0 bases and the V segment lost 1 base, leaving 7 bases of the junction unmatched. The CDR3 is 17 residues long. Germline loops: CDR1 SQVTM, CDR2 ANQGSEA. Here the CDR3 reads CSVEGASGVRSYNEQFF. CDR3 DNA: TGCAGCGTTGAAGGGGCTAGCGGGGTCCGCTCCTACAATGAGCAGTTCTTC.

The chain joins TRBV5-6 to TRBJ2-1, with D maybe TRBD2 (5 bases). Germline V gene lookup returns CDR1 SGHDT and CDR2 YYEEEE. The V gene lost 5 bases and the J gene lost 0 bases, with 9 bases spanning the gap. The CDR3 loop spans 14 amino acids. The DNA of the CDR3 is TGTGCCAGCAGTTCCGGGGACTCCTACAATGAGCAGTTCTTC. This encodes CASSSGDSYNEQFF.

The CDR3 protein is CASRNRGEGETQYF. As DNA, the CDR3 is TGTGCCAGCAGAAACAGGGGTGAGGGAGAGACCCAGTACTTC. The chain couples TRBV6-5 to TRBJ2-5, with TRBD1 identical over 7 bases. The CDR3 extends over 14 amino acids. Germline V gene data show CDR1 as MNHEY and CDR2 as SVGAGI. The V and J ends lost 6 bases and 4 bases, in that order; junction bases with no gene match: 8.

This clone was detected a few times. V is TRBV4-2 and J is TRBJ2-1, with 12 bases fitting TRBD1. The germline gives CDR1 LGHNA, CDR2 YNFKEQ. J gave up 7 bases and V 4 bases, and 5 bases lay outside the gene matches. CDR3 length equals 15 residues. The CDR3 is CASSPRDRGLNEQFF. CDR3 bases: TGTGCCAGCAGCCCCCGGGACAGGGGGCTGAATGAGCAGTTCTTC.

This clone was picked up one time. This chain links TRBV6-5 with TRBJ1-5; tentatively, D is TRBD1 (5 bases). Trimming pared 9 bases from V and 6 bases from J, leaving 18 bases between. CDR1 is MNHEY, CDR2 SVGAGI, per germline. The CDR3 sequence is 14 residues long. This CDR3 is CASDRRGSGQPQHF. The CDR3, as DNA: TGTGCCAGTGACCGAAGGGGTTCGGGTCAGCCCCAGCATTTT.

J is TRBJ1-2 and V is TRBV5-1; a possible D gene is TRBD1 (5 bases). Deletions cut 0 bases from V and 9 bases from J, with 12 bases between. The germline V gene encodes CDR1 SGHRS and CDR2 YFSETQ. This CDR3 is built from 13 residues. CDR3 loop: CASSLDPQGSYTF. The CDR3 DNA reads as TGCGCCAGCAGCTTGGATCCCCAGGGCAGCTACACCTTC.

This clone was seen just once. This chain links TRBV5-1 with TRBJ2-5, with D possibly TRBD1 on 6 matching bases. This CDR3 is built from 15 residues. From germline, CDR1 is SGHRS and CDR2 YFSETQ. V was clipped by 4 bases and J by 3 bases, with 16 bases between them. CDR3 coding DNA: TGCGCCAGCAGCCTACAGGGTCATAAAGAAGAGACCCAGTACTTC. As protein: CASSLQGHKEETQYF.